Below, 13 T cell receptor beta chains from the same sample are listed, as sequenced in a study of neurological immune-mediated disorders. Time point denoted: longitudinal time-point 2. MiXCR was run by TCRdb on the 5' RACE reads, yielding one entry per CDR3 protein. The sample lists over 75,000 distinct CDR3 sequences; approximately 5.8% were seen once. Sequenced material: PBMCs. The receptor set was obtained from a woman in her sixties or seventies with multiple sclerosis.

The DNA of the CDR3 is TGTGCCAGCAGTTTAGGGGGAAAAGCCTACGAGCAGTACTTC. Translation gives CASSLGGKAYEQYF. The chain employs TRBV12-3 or TRBV12-4 and TRBJ2-7; D is unclear. There are 14 residues in the CDR3. The V end lost 1 base, the J end lost 2 bases, and 9 bases lay between the germline ends.

There are many counts of this clonotype. The V and J genes are TRBV5-1 and TRBJ2-1; the match to TRBD2 covers 15 bases. There are 19 residues in the CDR3. Germline V lookup: CDR1 SGHRS, CDR2 YFSETQ. Trimming took 7 bases from V and 5 from J; bases not matched to a gene: 16. The CDR3, as DNA: TGCGCCAGCTTCCCCTCCGGGACTAGCGGGGGGACACGGGACAATGAGCAGTTCTTC. It yields the protein CASFPSGTSGGTRDNEQFF.

This clonotype appeared many times. V is TRBV7-9 and J is TRBJ2-7; D ambiguous. V was trimmed by 3 bases and J by 2 bases, leaving 5 bases between them. Germline V lookup: CDR1 SEHNR, CDR2 FQNEAQ (reference sequence). CDR3 length equals 12 residues. The CDR3 sequence: CASSFLTYEQYF. DNA for the CDR3: TGTGCCAGCAGCTTCCTCACCTACGAGCAGTACTTC.

The sample holds many counts of this clonotype. The chain couples TRBV7-8 to TRBJ2-7; tentatively, D is TRBD2 (6 bases). The CDR3 consists of 12 residues. V lost 5 bases and J 6 bases, leaving 11 bases between the germline ends. The germline gives CDR1 SGHVS, CDR2 FQNEAQ. The CDR3 DNA follows: TGTGCCAGCAGCCCTGGCGGGGTCGAGCAGTACTTC. It specifies CASSPGGVEQYF. The full variable domain, completed using reference TRBV7-8 and TRBJ2-7, is GAGVSQSPRYKVAKRGQDVALRCDPISGHVSLFWYQQALGQGPEFLTYFQNEAQLDKSGLPSDRFFAERPEGSVSTLKIQRTQQEDSAVYLCASSPGGVEQYFGPGTRLTVT.

This clonotype was detected once. The V call is TRBV20-1, the J call TRBJ2-7; 7 nucleotides align to TRBD2. Germline V gene sequence: CDR1 DFQATT, CDR2 SNEGSKA (reference sequence). The length of the CDR3 is 16 residues. V lost 0 bases, J lost 6 bases, and 14 bases stayed unmatched. For the CDR3, the DNA is TGCAGTGCTAGAGATATGGCGAGGGTCTGGGAGGGCGAGCAGTACTTC. It specifies CSARDMARVWEGEQYF.

To note about this clonotype: A read error is possible here, since a much larger clone lies one base away. This sequence joins TRBV7-2 and TRBJ2-2, with 7 bases identical to TRBD1. CDR3 length: 15 amino acids. Germline V gene lookup returns CDR1 SGHTA and CDR2 FQGNSA. J was trimmed by 3 bases and V by 5 bases; bases with no gene match: 6. CDR3 sequence: CTSSKRGLDTGELFF. CDR3 bases: TGTACCAGCAGCAAGAGGGGGCTAGACACCGGGGAGCTGTTTTTT.

This clonotype was counted many times. The J gene is TRBJ2-1, the V gene TRBV27; D remains ambiguous. The germline V gene encodes CDR1 MNHEY and CDR2 SMNVEV (reference sequence). Trimming cost V 4 bases and J 4 bases, with 8 bases left between them. This CDR3 comprises 13 residues. CDR3 loop: CASSSTDYNEQFF. The CDR3 bases are TGTGCCAGCAGTTCTACTGATTACAATGAGCAGTTCTTC.

The chain combines TRBV5-1 with TRBJ1-1; the D is unclear. The CDR3 length is 13 residues. Germline V lookup: CDR1 SGHRS, CDR2 YFSETQ. V was clipped by 1 base and J by 6 bases, with 10 bases between them. The CDR3, as DNA: TGCGCCAGCAGCTTGTCGCCGGAATCTGAAGCTTTCTTT. This codes for CASSLSPESEAFF.

At least ten counts were recorded for this clonotype. The V and J genes are TRBV5-1 and TRBJ1-2, with 9 positions matching TRBD1. V was clipped by 0 bases and J by 4 bases; unmatched bases: 4. The germline V gene has CDR1 SGHRS and CDR2 YFSETQ. The CDR3 sequence is 15 residues long. The chain's CDR3 is CASSLEQGAFYGYTF. CDR3 nucleotides: TGCGCCAGCAGCTTGGAACAGGGGGCATTCTATGGCTACACCTTC. The full variable domain, its missing parts supplied by reference TRBV5-1 and TRBJ1-2, is KAGVTQTPRYLIKTRGQQVTLSCSPISGHRSVSWYQQTPGQGLQFLFEYFSETQRNKGNFPGRFSGRQFSNSRSEMNVSTLELGDSALYLCASSLEQGAFYGYTFGSGTRLTVV.

This clonotype was counted many times. The chain is built from TRBV4-1 and TRBJ2-6; D tentatively reads TRBD1 or TRBD2 (6 bases each). Germline V CDR1 and CDR2: MGHRA, YSYEKL. Trimming removed 3 bases from V and 4 bases from J, with 19 bases in between. The CDR3 is 18 residues long. CDR3 DNA sequence: TGCGCCAGCAGCCAGCCCTCGGGGGCCCGCAGGGGGGCCAACGTCCTGACTTTC. Its protein product is CASSQPSGARRGANVLTF.

This clonotype was recorded at least ten times. V and J are TRBV5-1 and TRBJ1-4; TRBD1 matches 7 bases. J was trimmed by 10 bases and V by 0 bases; bases with no gene match: 6. CDR1 is SGHRS and CDR2 is YFSETQ in the germline V gene. This CDR3 is 14 amino acids long. CDR3 sequence reads: CASSLVQGTGKLFF. For the CDR3, the DNA is TGCGCCAGCAGCTTGGTACAGGGGACGGGAAAACTGTTTTTT.

This clonotype was picked up many times. The V and J genes are TRBV5-1 and TRBJ2-2; D is possibly TRBD1 (6 bases). This CDR3 region has 17 residues. Looked up from germline, CDR1 is SGHRS and CDR2 is YFSETQ. The V end lost 3 bases, the J end lost 4 bases, and 19 bases lay between the germline ends. CDR3 coding DNA: TGCGCCAGCAGCTCATACCCTCCTGACAGGACCACCGGGGAGCTGTTTTTT. This sequence encodes CASSSYPPDRTTGELFF.

The chain employs TRBV6-1 and TRBJ1-1, with D possibly matching TRBD1 (5 bases). The CDR3 covers 15 residues. Between the trimmed V and J ends, which lost 7 bases and 0 bases, there was a span of 15 bases. In germline, CDR1 is MNHNS, CDR2 SASEGT. DNA of the CDR3: TGTGCCAGCACTCCTGTGCCAGGGATGAACACTGAAGCTTTCTTT. This translates into CASTPVPGMNTEAFF.